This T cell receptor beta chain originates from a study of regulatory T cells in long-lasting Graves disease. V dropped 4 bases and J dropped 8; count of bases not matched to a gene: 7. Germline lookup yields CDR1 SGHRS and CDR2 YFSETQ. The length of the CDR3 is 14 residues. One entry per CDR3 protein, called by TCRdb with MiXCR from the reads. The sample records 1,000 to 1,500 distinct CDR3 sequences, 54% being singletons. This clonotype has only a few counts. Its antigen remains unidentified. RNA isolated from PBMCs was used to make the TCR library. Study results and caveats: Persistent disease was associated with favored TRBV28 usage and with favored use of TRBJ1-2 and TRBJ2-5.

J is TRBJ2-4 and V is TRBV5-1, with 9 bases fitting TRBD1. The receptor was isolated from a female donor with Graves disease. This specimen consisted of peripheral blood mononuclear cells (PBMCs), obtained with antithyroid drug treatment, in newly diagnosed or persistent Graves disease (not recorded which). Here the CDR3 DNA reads TGCGCCAGCAGCCCTGGGACAGGGATGGACATTCAGTACTTC. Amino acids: CASSPGTGMDIQYF.